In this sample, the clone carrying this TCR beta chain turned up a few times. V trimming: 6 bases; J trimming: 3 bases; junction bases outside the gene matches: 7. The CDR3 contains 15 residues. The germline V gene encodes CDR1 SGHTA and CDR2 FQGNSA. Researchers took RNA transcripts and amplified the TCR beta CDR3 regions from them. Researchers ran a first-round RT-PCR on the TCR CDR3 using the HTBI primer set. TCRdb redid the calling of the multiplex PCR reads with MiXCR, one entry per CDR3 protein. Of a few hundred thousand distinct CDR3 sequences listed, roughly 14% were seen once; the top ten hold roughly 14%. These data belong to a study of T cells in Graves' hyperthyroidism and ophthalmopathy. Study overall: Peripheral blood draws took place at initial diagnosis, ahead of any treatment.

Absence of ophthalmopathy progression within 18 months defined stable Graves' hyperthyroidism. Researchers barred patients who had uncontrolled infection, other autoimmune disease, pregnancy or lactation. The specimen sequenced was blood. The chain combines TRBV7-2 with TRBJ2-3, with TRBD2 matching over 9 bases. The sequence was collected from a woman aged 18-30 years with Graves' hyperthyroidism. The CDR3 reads CASRGGLAGTDTQYF. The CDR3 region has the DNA TGTGCCAGCAGGGGGGGGCTAGCGGGGACAGATACGCAGTATTTT.